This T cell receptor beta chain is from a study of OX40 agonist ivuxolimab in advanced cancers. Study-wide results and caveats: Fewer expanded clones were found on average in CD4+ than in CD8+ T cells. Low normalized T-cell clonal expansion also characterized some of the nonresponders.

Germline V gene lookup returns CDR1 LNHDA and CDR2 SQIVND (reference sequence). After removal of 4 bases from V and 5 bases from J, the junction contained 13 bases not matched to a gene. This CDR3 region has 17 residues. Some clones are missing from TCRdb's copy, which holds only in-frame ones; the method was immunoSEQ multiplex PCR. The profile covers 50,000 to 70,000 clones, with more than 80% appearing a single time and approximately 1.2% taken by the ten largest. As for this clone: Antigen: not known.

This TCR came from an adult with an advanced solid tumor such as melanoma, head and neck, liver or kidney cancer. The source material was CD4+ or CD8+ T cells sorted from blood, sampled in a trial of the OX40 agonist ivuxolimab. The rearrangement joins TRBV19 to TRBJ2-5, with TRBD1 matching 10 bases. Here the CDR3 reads CASSKRDGTGARETQYF. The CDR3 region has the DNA TGTGCCAGTAGTAAGCGAGACGGGACAGGGGCTCGGGAGACCCAGTACTTC.